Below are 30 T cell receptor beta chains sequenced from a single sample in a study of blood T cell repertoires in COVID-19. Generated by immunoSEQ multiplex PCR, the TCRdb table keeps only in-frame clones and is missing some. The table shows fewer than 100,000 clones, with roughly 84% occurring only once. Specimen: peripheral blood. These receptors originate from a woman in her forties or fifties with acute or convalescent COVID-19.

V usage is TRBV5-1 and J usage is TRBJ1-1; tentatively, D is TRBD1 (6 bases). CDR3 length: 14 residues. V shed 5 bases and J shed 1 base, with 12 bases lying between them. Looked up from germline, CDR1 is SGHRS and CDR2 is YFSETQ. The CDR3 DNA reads TGCGCCAGCAGACTTCCAGGGGCGAACACTGAAGCTTTCTTT. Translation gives CASRLPGANTEAFF.

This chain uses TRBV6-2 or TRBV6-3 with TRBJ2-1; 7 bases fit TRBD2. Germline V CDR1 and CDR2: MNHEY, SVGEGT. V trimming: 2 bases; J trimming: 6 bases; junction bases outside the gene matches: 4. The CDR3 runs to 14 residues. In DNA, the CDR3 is TGTGCCAGCAGTTACGGGGAGGGTAGCAATGAGCAGTTCTTC. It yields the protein CASSYGEGSNEQFF.

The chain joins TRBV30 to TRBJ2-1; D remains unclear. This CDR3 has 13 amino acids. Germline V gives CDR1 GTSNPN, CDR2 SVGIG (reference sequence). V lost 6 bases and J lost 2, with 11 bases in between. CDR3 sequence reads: CACANSTYNEQFF. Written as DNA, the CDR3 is TGTGCCTGCGCAAACTCGACCTACAATGAGCAGTTCTTC.

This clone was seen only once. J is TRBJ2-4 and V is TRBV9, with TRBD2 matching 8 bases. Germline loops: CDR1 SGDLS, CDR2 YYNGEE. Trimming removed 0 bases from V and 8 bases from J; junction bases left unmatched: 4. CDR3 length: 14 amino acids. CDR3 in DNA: TGTGCCAGCAGCGTAGGAGCGGGGGAGCACATTCAGTACTTC. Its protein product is CASSVGAGEHIQYF.

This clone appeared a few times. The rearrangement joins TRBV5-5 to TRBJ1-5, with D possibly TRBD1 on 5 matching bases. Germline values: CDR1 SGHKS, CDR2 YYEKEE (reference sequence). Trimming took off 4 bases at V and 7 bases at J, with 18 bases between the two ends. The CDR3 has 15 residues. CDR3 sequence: CASSPVGGVGQPQHF. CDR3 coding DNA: TGTGCCAGCAGCCCGGTCGGAGGGGTCGGGCAGCCCCAGCATTTT.

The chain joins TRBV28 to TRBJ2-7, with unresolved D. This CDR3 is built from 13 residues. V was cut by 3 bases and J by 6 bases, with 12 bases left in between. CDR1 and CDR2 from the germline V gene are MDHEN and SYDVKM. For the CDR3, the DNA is TGTGCCAGCAGTTTTCGCGGTATGGGCGAGCAGTACTTC. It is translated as CASSFRGMGEQYF.

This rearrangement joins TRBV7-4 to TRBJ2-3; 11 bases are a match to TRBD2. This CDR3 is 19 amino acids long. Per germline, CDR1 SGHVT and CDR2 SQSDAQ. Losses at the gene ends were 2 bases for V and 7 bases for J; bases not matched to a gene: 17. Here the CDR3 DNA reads TGTGCCAGCAGCTTAAGTAGCGGGGGGGCCAGATTTCCATATAATACGCAGTATTTT. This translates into CASSLSSGGARFPYNTQYF.

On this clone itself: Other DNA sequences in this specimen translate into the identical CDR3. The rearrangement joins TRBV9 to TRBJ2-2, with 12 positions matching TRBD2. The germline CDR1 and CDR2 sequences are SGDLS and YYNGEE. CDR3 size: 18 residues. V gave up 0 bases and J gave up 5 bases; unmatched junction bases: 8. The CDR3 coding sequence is TGTGCCAGCAGCGTAGGTCTAGCGGGAGGGCCTGAGACCGGGGAGCTGTTTTTT. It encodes CASSVGLAGGPETGELFF.

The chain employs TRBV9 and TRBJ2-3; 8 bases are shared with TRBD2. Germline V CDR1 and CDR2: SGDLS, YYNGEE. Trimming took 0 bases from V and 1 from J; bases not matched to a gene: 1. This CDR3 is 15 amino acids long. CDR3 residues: CASSVEGLGTDTQYF. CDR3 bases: TGTGCCAGCAGCGTAGAGGGACTAGGCACAGATACGCAGTATTTT.

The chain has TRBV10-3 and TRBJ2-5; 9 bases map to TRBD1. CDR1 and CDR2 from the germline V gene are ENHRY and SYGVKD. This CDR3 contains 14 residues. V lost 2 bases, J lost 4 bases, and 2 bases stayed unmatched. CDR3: CAISETGQGETQYF. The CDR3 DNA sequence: TGTGCCATCAGTGAGACGGGACAGGGAGAGACCCAGTACTTC.

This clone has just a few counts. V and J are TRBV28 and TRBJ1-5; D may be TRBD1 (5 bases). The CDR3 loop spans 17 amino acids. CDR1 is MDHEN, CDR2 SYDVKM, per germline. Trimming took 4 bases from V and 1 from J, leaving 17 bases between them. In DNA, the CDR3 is TGTGCCAGCAGTTATCCTGGGCAGGGAAGCAGCAATCAGCCCCAGCATTTT. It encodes CASSYPGQGSSNQPQHF.

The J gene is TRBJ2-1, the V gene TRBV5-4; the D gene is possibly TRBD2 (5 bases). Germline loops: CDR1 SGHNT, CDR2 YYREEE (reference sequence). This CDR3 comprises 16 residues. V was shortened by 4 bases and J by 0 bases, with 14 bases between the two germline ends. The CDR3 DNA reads TGTGCCAGCAGCCGGAGGCGGCTAAGCTCCTACAATGAGCAGTTCTTC. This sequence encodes CASSRRRLSSYNEQFF.

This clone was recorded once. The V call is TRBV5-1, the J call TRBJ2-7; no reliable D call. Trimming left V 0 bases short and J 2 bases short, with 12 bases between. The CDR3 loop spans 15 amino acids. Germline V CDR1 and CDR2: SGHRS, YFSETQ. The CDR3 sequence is CASSLASGYTYEQYF. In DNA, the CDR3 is TGCGCCAGCAGCTTGGCCTCAGGATACACCTACGAGCAGTACTTC.

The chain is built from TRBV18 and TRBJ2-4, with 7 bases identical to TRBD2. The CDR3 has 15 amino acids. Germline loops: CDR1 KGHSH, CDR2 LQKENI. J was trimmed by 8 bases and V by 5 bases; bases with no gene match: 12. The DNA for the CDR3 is TGTGCCAGCTCAAGGTCTGGGACTACCGTGGACATTCAGTACTTC. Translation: CASSRSGTTVDIQYF. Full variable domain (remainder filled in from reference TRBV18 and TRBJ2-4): NAGVMQNPRHLVRRRGQEARLRCSPMKGHSHVYWYRQLPEEGLKFMVYLQKENIIDESGMPKERFSAEFPKEGPSILRIQQVVRGDSAAYFCASSRSGTTVDIQYFGAGTRLSVL.

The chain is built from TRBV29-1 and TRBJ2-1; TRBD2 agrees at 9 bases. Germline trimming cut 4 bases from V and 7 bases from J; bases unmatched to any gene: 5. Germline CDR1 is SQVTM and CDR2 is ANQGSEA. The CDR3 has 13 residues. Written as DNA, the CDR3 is TGCAGCGTTGGGGCTAGCGGGGCGAATGAGCAGTTCTTC. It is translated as CSVGASGANEQFF.

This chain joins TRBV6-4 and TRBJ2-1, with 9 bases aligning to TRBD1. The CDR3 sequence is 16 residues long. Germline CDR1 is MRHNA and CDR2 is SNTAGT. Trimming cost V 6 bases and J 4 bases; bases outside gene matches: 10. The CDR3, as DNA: TGTGCCAGCAGCGTCTCACAGGGGGCTGGATACAATGAGCAGTTCTTC. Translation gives CASSVSQGAGYNEQFF.

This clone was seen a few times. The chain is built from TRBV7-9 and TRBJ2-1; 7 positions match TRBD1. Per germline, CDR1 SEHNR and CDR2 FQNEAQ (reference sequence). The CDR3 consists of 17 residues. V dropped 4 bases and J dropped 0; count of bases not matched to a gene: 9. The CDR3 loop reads CASSSTGQPSSYNEQFF. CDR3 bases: TGTGCCAGCAGCTCTACGGGACAGCCTAGCTCCTACAATGAGCAGTTCTTC.

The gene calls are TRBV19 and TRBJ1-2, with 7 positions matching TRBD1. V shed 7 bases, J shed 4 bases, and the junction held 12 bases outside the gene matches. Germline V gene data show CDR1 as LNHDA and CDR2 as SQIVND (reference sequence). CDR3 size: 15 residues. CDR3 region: CASTDRAQSLYGYTF. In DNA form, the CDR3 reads TGTGCCAGTACCGACAGGGCCCAGTCCCTCTATGGCTACACCTTC.

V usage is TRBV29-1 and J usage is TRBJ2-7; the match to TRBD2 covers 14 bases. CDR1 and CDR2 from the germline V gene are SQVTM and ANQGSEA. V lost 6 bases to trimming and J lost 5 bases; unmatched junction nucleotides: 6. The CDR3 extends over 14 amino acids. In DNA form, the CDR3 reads TGCAGCGTGAAGGGACTAGCGGGAGTCGACGAGCAGTACTTC. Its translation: CSVKGLAGVDEQYF.

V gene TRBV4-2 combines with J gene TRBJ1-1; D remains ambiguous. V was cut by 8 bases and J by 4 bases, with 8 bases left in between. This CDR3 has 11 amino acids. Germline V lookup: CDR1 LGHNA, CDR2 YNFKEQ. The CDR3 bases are TGTGCCAGCGGCTGGAGCACTGAAGCTTTCTTT. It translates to CASGWSTEAFF.

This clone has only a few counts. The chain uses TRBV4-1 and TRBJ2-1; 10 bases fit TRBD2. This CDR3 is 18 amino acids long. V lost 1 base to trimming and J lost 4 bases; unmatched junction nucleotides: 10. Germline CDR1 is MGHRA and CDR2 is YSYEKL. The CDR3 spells CASSQAGQRGGRYNEQFF. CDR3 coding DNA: TGCGCCAGCAGCCAAGCTGGCCAGCGGGGGGGCCGGTACAATGAGCAGTTCTTC.

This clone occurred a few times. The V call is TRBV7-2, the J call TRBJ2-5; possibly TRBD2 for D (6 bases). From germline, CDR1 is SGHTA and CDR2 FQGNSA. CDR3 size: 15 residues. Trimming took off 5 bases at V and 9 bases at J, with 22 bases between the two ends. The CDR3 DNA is TGTGCCAGCAGCCCCTCCAGGGACTCCCGGTCGTCCCAGTACTTC. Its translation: CASSPSRDSRSSQYF.

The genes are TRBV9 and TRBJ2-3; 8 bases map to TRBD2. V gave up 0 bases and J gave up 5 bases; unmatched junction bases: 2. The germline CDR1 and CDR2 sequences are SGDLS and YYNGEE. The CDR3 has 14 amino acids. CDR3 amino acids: CASSVGAGVDTQYF. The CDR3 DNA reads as TGTGCCAGCAGCGTAGGAGCGGGAGTAGATACGCAGTATTTT.

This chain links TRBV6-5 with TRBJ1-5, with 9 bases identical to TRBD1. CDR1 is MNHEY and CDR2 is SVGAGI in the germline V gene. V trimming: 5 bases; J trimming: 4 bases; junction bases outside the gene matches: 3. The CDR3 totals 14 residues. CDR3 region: CASSQTGGNQPQHF. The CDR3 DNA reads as TGTGCCAGCAGTCAGACAGGGGGGAATCAGCCCCAGCATTTT.

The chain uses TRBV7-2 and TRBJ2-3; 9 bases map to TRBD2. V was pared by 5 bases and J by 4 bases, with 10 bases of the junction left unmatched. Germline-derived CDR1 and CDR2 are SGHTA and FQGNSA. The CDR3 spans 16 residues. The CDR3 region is CASSLGRRLAADTQYF. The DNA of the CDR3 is TGTGCCAGCAGCCTAGGGAGGAGACTAGCGGCAGATACGCAGTATTTT.

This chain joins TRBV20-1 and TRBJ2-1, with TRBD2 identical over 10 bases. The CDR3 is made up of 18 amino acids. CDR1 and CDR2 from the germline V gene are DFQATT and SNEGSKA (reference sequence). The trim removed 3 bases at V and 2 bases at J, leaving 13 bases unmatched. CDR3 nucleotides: TGCAGTGCTAGTAAGGTCTTGGTTAGCGGGGGGCCCTACAATGAGCAGTTCTTC. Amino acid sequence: CSASKVLVSGGPYNEQFF.

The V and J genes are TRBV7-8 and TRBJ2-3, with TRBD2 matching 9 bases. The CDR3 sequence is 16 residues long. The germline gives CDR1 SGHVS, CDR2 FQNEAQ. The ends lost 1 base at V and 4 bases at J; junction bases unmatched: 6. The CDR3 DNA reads TGTGCCAGCAGCTTAGGCGGGGGGGCTTTCCCAGATACGCAGTATTTT. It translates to CASSLGGGAFPDTQYF.

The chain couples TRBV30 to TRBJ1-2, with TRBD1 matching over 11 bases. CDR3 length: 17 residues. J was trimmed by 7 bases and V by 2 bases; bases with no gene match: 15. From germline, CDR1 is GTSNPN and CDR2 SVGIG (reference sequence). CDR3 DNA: TGTGCCTGGAGTAAAACTCTACCGGGACAGGGGGTAACTGGCTACACCTTC. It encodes CAWSKTLPGQGVTGYTF.

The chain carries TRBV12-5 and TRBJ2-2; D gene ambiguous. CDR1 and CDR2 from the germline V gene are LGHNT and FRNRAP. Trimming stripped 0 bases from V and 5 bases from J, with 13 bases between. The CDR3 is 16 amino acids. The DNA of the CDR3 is TGTGCTAGTGGTTTGGTACCCTGGGCCACAACCGGGGAGCTGTTTTTT. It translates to CASGLVPWATTGELFF.

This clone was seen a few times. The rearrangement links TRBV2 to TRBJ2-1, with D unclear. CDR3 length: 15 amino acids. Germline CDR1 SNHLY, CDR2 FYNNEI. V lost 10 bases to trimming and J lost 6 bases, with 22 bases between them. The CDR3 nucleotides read TGTGCCACCAAAGAGGCCTTGGTGGCAACCAATGAGCAGTTCTTC. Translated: CATKEALVATNEQFF.